A single sample gave rise to the 24 T cell receptor beta chains below, sequenced in a study of T cells after yellow fever vaccination. In TCRdb, the 5' RACE reads were re-called with MiXCR into one record per CDR3 protein. The sample shows 250,000 to 400,000 distinct CDR3 sequences, over 4% of them seen only once. The specimen was PBMCs, collected 5 days after the yellow fever booster vaccination. The origin of the receptors is a man in his late teens or twenties who received the YFV17D yellow fever vaccine.

This chain connects TRBV2 to TRBJ2-3; D is uncertain. The germline gives CDR1 SNHLY, CDR2 FYNNEI. This CDR3 has 13 residues. The V end was cut by 7 bases, the J end by 2 bases, with 10 bases between. CDR3 region: CASTRLYTDTQYF. CDR3 bases: TGTGCCAGCACCAGACTTTACACAGATACGCAGTATTTT.

This clonotype was recorded a few times. This rearrangement joins TRBV18 to TRBJ2-7, with 7 bases aligning to TRBD2. This CDR3 has 16 amino acids. V lost 1 base to trimming and J lost 2 bases; unmatched junction nucleotides: 8. Germline V gene lookup returns CDR1 KGHSH and CDR2 LQKENI. CDR3 nucleotides: TGTGCCAGCTCACCACAGGAAGCTAGCGGCACCTACGAGCAGTACTTC. Its protein is CASSPQEASGTYEQYF.

V is TRBV20-1 and J is TRBJ2-3; 10 bases are shared with TRBD2. Germline trimming cut 5 bases from V and 8 bases from J; bases unmatched to any gene: 16. Germline lookup yields CDR1 DFQATT and CDR2 SNEGSKA (reference sequence). The CDR3 has 16 amino acids. The CDR3 region is CSASRGSGGALGTQYF. In DNA form, the CDR3 reads TGCAGTGCTTCCCGAGGGAGCGGGGGGGCCTTAGGTACGCAGTATTTT.

In this sample, this clonotype turned up a few times. Here the CDR3 DNA reads TGTGCCAGTAGTAAGGGTCTCTACGAGCAGTACTTC. Translating it yields CASSKGLYEQYF. This chain connects TRBV19 to TRBJ2-7; D remains ambiguous. There are 12 residues in the CDR3. Deletions cut 4 bases from V and 3 bases from J, with 7 bases between. Germline-derived CDR1 and CDR2 are LNHDA and SQIVND (reference sequence).

At least ten counts were recorded for this clonotype. This chain joins TRBV21-1 and TRBJ1-1; TRBD1 was called by the table and not checked on the DNA. TRBV21-1 is a known pseudogene. The length of the CDR3 is 15 residues. The CDR3 coding sequence is TGTGCCAGCAGCCCCCATGGGGGGGCCGGCACTGAAGCTTTCTTT. Protein: CASSPHGGAGTEAFF.

This clonotype occurred many times. The chain is built from TRBV5-1 and TRBJ2-1; tentatively, D is TRBD2 (7 bases). Trimming pared 2 bases from V and 4 bases from J, leaving 16 bases between. This CDR3 spans 16 amino acids. From germline, CDR1 is SGHRS and CDR2 YFSETQ. The DNA for the CDR3 is TGCGCCAGCAGCTTATTAGGGGGAGGGAATTACAATGAGCAGTTCTTC. This translates into CASSLLGGGNYNEQFF. Variable domain in full (rest from reference TRBV5-1 and TRBJ2-1): KAGVTQTPRYLIKTRGQQVTLSCSPISGHRSVSWYQQTPGQGLQFLFEYFSETQRNKGNFPGRFSGRQFSNSRSEMNVSTLELGDSALYLCASSLLGGGNYNEQFFGPGTRLTVL.

The sample holds many counts of this clonotype. The chain employs TRBV5-1 and TRBJ2-2, with D possibly being TRBD1 (6 bases). Germline assignment: CDR1 SGHRS and CDR2 YFSETQ. Deletions cut 4 bases from V and 4 bases from J, with 11 bases between. This CDR3 comprises 14 residues. CDR3 sequence reads: CASSNGQTTGELFF. The CDR3 nucleotides are TGCGCCAGCAGCAACGGACAGACCACCGGGGAGCTGTTTTTT.

The V gene is TRBV10-3, the J gene TRBJ2-2; 8 bases are a match to TRBD2. The CDR3 covers 15 residues. The junction had 4 bases not matched to a gene; V was cut back by 6 bases and J by 1 base. Germline assignment: CDR1 ENHRY and CDR2 SYGVKD. CDR3 coding DNA: TGTGCCATCAGAAAGCTAGCGGGGAACACCGGGGAGCTGTTTTTT. This codes for CAIRKLAGNTGELFF.

This clonotype was seen at least ten times. This chain uses TRBV7-2 with TRBJ1-1; TRBD1 is a possible D gene (5 bases). CDR3 length: 14 amino acids. V was pared by 2 bases and J by 3 bases, with 10 bases between. Germline V gives CDR1 SGHTA, CDR2 FQGNSA. DNA of the CDR3: TGTGCCAGCAGCTTACAGGGCATGGACACTGAAGCTTTCTTT. Protein: CASSLQGMDTEAFF.

The chain combines TRBV20-1 with TRBJ2-5; 8 nucleotides agree with TRBD2. Germline V CDR1 and CDR2: DFQATT, SNEGSKA (reference sequence). V gave up 0 bases and J gave up 4 bases; unmatched junction bases: 4. The CDR3 has 14 amino acids. The CDR3 sequence: CSARDTRGAETQYF. In DNA, the CDR3 is TGCAGTGCTAGAGATACGCGGGGGGCAGAGACCCAGTACTTC.

The chain employs TRBV7-3 and TRBJ2-1; TRBD1 is a possible D gene (7 bases). This CDR3 spans 15 amino acids. Germline V gene lookup returns CDR1 SGHTA and CDR2 FQGTGA. V was shortened by 8 bases and J by 0 bases, with 14 bases between the two germline ends. The DNA for the CDR3 is TGTGCCAGCGGACTACAGGGGAGCTCCTACAATGAGCAGTTCTTC. It encodes CASGLQGSSYNEQFF.

J is TRBJ1-1 and V is TRBV29-1; D remains unclear. Germline V CDR1 and CDR2: SQVTM, ANQGSEA. V lost 6 bases, J lost 1 base, and 18 bases lay in between. This CDR3 spans 15 amino acids. The CDR3 DNA reads as TGCAGCGTAGACCCGGGAAGTCCGGCGAACACTGAAGCTTTCTTT. Translated, it gives CSVDPGSPANTEAFF.

At least ten counts were recorded for this clonotype. The V and J genes are TRBV27 and TRBJ1-1; the D gene is possibly TRBD1 (6 bases). The CDR3 has 15 amino acids. With 2 bases removed from V and 6 bases from J, the gap between germline ends came to 16 bases. Germline V gene sequence: CDR1 MNHEY, CDR2 SMNVEV (reference sequence). The CDR3 DNA reads as TGTGCCAGCAGTTTAAACCCCAGGGGTTGGTCTGAAGCTTTCTTT. This sequence encodes CASSLNPRGWSEAFF.

With respect to this clonotype: This may be a read error: a much more frequent sequence differs by one nucleotide. This chain links TRBV5-1 with TRBJ2-1, with 11 bases fitting TRBD2. The CDR3 has 16 amino acids. The germline gives CDR1 SGHRS, CDR2 YFSETQ. CDR3 coding DNA: TGCGCCAGCAGCTTTCTAGCGGGGGGTGCCTACAATGAGCACTTCTTC. Translating it yields CASSFLAGGAYNEHFF.

This clonotype came up a few times. The V and J genes are TRBV2 and TRBJ2-2, with TRBD1 identical over 9 bases. The trim removed 6 bases at V and 3 bases at J, leaving 2 bases unmatched. Germline CDR1 is SNHLY and CDR2 is FYNNEI. This CDR3 comprises 14 residues. The CDR3 DNA follows: TGTGCCAGCAGAGGACAGGGGCACACCGGGGAGCTGTTTTTT. This translates into CASRGQGHTGELFF. Looking up the rest from reference TRBV2 and TRBJ2-2 gives the full variable domain: EPEVTQTPSHQVTQMGQEVILRCVPISNHLYFYWYRQILGQKVEFLVSFYNNEISEKSEIFDDQFSVERPDGSNFTLKIRSTKLEDSAMYFCASRGQGHTGELFFGEGSRLTVL.

This clonotype was seen many times. The chain employs TRBV7-9 and TRBJ2-1; weak D call: TRBD2 (5 bases). The CDR3 has 16 residues. Germline values: CDR1 SEHNR, CDR2 FQNEAQ (reference sequence). Trimming left V 1 base short and J 4 bases short, with 14 bases between. This CDR3 is CASSLEGRGIYNEQFF. CDR3 coding DNA: TGTGCCAGCAGCTTAGAGGGCCGGGGAATATACAATGAGCAGTTCTTC.

In this sample, this clonotype turned up a few times. The chain carries TRBV12-3 or TRBV12-4 and TRBJ1-1; D is possibly TRBD1 (5 bases). The CDR3 has 13 amino acids. Trimming cost V 6 bases and J 3 bases, with 11 bases left between them. This CDR3 reads CASSSGTYTEAFF. In DNA, the CDR3 is TGTGCCAGCAGCTCAGGGACCTACACTGAAGCTTTCTTT.

In its sample, this clonotype was seen many times. The rearrangement uses TRBV6-2 or TRBV6-3 and TRBJ2-1, with D perhaps matching TRBD1 or TRBD2 (7 bases each). Trimming took off 5 bases at V and 10 bases at J, with 21 bases between the two ends. This CDR3 contains 15 residues. Germline assignment: CDR1 MNHEY and CDR2 SVGEGT. This CDR3 is CASSPPGGANWEQFF. The CDR3 DNA reads as TGTGCCAGCAGTCCCCCAGGGGGGGCGAACTGGGAGCAGTTCTTC.

The gene calls are TRBV5-4 and TRBJ2-3, with TRBD2 matching 7 bases. Germline trimming cut 2 bases from V and 6 bases from J; bases unmatched to any gene: 12. There are 16 residues in the CDR3. Looked up from germline, CDR1 is SGHNT and CDR2 is YYREEE (reference sequence). The CDR3 here is CASSFGASGGSDTQYF. The CDR3 nucleotides read TGTGCCAGCAGCTTCGGGGCTAGCGGTGGTTCGGATACGCAGTATTTT.

This chain uses TRBV20-1 with TRBJ1-1; D remains unclear. This CDR3 is 12 amino acids long. The germline V and J ends were trimmed by 1 base and 5 bases, with 8 bases remaining between them. Germline CDR1 reads DFQATT; CDR2 reads SNEGSKA (reference sequence). CDR3 nucleotides: TGCAGTGCTAGAGTGGGAAGGACTGAAGCTTTCTTT. Translated: CSARVGRTEAFF.

The genes are TRBV7-3 and TRBJ2-2; TRBD2 matches 10 bases. This CDR3 contains 17 residues. J gave up 3 bases and V 2 bases, and 6 bases lay outside the gene matches. Germline CDR1 and CDR2: SGHTA and FQGTGA. As DNA, the CDR3 is TGTGCCAGCAGCTTACGAGCTAGCGGGGGTGACACCGGGGAGCTGTTTTTT. Its protein product is CASSLRASGGDTGELFF.

This clonotype showed up many times. The chain's CDR3 is CATELSDTQYF. CDR3 DNA: TGTGCCACAGAACTATCAGATACGCAGTATTTT. The V gene is TRBV10-3, the J gene TRBJ2-3; D call uncertain. Germline CDR1 is ENHRY and CDR2 is SYGVKD. Deletions cut 10 bases from V and 4 bases from J, with 9 bases between. The length of the CDR3 is 11 residues.

This clonotype was counted at least ten times. The CDR3 reads CASSKRALNEKLFF. DNA of the CDR3: TGTGCCAGCAGTAAACGGGCTTTGAATGAAAAACTGTTTTTT. The chain uses TRBV7-9 and TRBJ1-4; D call uncertain. The CDR3 is made up of 14 amino acids. Germline loops: CDR1 SEHNR, CDR2 FQNEAQ (reference sequence). Trimming removed 6 bases from V and 5 bases from J, with 13 bases in between.

This clonotype was seen only a few times. V is TRBV7-9 and J is TRBJ1-4; D remains unclear. The germline V gene encodes CDR1 SEHNR and CDR2 FQNEAQ (reference sequence). The CDR3 has 13 residues. With 8 bases removed from V and 1 base from J, the gap between germline ends came to 8 bases. CDR3 sequence: CASRLLTNEKLFF. The CDR3 nucleotides are TGTGCCAGCCGACTCCTAACTAATGAAAAACTGTTTTTT.